This T cell receptor beta chain was identified during a study of T cell changes during pregnancy in multiple sclerosis. The V end was cut by 1 base, the J end by 9 bases, with 17 bases between. Germline V gene sequence: CDR1 SGHNT, CDR2 YYREEE (reference sequence). CDR3 length: 15 residues. Generated by immunoSEQ multiplex PCR, the TCRdb table keeps only in-frame clones and is missing some. The data show some 87,000 clones, around 90% seen once. This chain links TRBV5-4 with TRBJ2-1, with D tentatively TRBD1 (8 bases). The sequencing here drew on CD4+ T cells from peripheral blood mononuclear cells, taken before pregnancy. This sequence originates from a female donor with multiple sclerosis, enrolled in a pregnancy study. CDR3: CASSLIQGGISEQFF. The CDR3 bases are TGTGCCAGCAGCTTGATACAGGGGGGGATCAGTGAGCAGTTCTTC.